Listed below are T cell receptor beta chains from one sample, sequenced in a study of neurological immune-mediated disorders. TCRdb ran MiXCR on the 5' RACE reads and lists one entry per CDR3 protein. Of over 35,000 distinct CDR3 sequences listed, roughly 2.5% are singletons. Sequenced sample: PBMCs. These receptors were taken from a man aged 25 to 40 with multiple sclerosis. Each CDR3 is given with its conserved first and last residue. Each record gives: CDR3 length, clone size, J gene, D gene, V gene, CDR3 protein, CDR3 DNA. A D gene is named only where the DNA matches it firmly. The listing skips clone size in some rows; elsewhere it reads once, few, many or a size class.

>12|many|TRBJ2-1|NA|TRBV28
CASSLPYNEQFF
TGTGCCAGCAGTTTACCCTACAATGAGCAGTTCTTC
>21|large|TRBJ2-7|TRBD2|TRBV18
CASSPTRLAGGINPRPYEQYF
TGTGCCAGCTCACCAACGAGACTAGCGGGGGGGATCAACCCTCGCCCTTACGAGCAGTACTTC
>13|many|TRBJ1-2|TRBD1|TRBV29-1
CSVDGAGGFGYTF
TGCAGCGTGGATGGGGCAGGGGGATTTGGCTACACCTTC
>18|many|TRBJ2-5|NA|TRBV6-2/TRBV6-3
CASSYTPQLASLRETQYF
TGTGCCAGCAGTTATACCCCCCAGCTAGCGTCACTTAGGGAGACCCAGTACTTC
>14|many|TRBJ1-2|NA|TRBV15
CATSRDKQGYGYTF
TGTGCCACCAGCAGAGATAAACAGGGCTATGGCTACACCTTC
>16|many|TRBJ1-6|TRBD1|TRBV20-1
CSARDFVGTGDSPLHF
TGCAGTGCTAGAGACTTTGTGGGGACAGGGGATTCACCCCTCCACTTT
>13|many|TRBJ2-3|NA|TRBV6-5
CASRRNIPDTQYF
TGTGCCAGCAGACGCAACATCCCAGATACGCAGTATTTT
>12|many|TRBJ2-3|NA|TRBV10-3
CAISGSTDTQYF
TGTGCCATCAGTGGATCGACAGATACGCAGTATTTT
>11|many|TRBJ2-5|NA|TRBV19
CASSEEETQYF
TGTGCCAGTAGTGAAGAGGAGACCCAGTACTTC
>13|many|TRBJ1-1|NA|TRBV5-1
CASSLGVDTEAFF
TGCGCCAGCAGCTTGGGGGTCGACACTGAAGCTTTCTTT
>13|many|TRBJ2-7|NA|TRBV15
CATSRDRQGLLYF
TGTGCCACCAGCAGAGATCGGCAGGGACTTCTGTACTTC
>15|many|TRBJ2-7|TRBD1|TRBV27
CASSPGTGGWGEQYF
TGTGCCAGCAGTCCCGGGACAGGGGGCTGGGGCGAGCAGTACTTC
>16|many|TRBJ2-1|TRBD2|TRBV4-3
CASSQDISGSNNEQFF
TGCGCCAGCAGCCAAGATATCAGCGGGAGCAACAATGAGCAGTTCTTC
>12|few|TRBJ1-1|NA|TRBV5-1
CASRAGEVEAFF
TGCGCCAGCAGGGCGGGGGAAGTTGAAGCTTTCTTT
>15|many|TRBJ2-5|NA|TRBV5-1
CASSLDWGTQETQYF
TGCGCCAGCAGCTTGGATTGGGGGACCCAAGAGACCCAGTACTTC
>14|NA|TRBJ2-7|NA|TRBV6-1
CASSDFHGSYEQYF
TGTGCCAGCAGTGACTTCCACGGATCCTACGAGCAGTACTTC
>13|many|TRBJ2-1|TRBD2|TRBV20-1
CSARWRGDNEQFF
TGCAGTGCTAGATGGCGGGGGGACAATGAGCAGTTCTTC
>14|many|TRBJ2-7|TRBD1|TRBV14
CASSRDRTVGEQYF
TGTGCCAGCTCCCGGGACAGGACCGTCGGCGAGCAGTACTTC
>14|many|TRBJ1-1|TRBD1|TRBV20-1
CSARDEGGVTEAFF
TGCAGTGCTAGAGATGAAGGGGGCGTAACTGAAGCTTTCTTT
>15|many|TRBJ2-7|TRBD2|TRBV20-1
CSARGEGEGIDEQYF
TGCAGTGCTAGAGGAGAAGGGGAGGGGATCGACGAGCAGTACTTC
>13|many|TRBJ2-7|NA|TRBV5-1
CASSLTQYYEQYF
TGCGCCAGCAGCTTGACACAGTACTACGAGCAGTACTTC
>18|many|TRBJ2-3|TRBD1|TRBV5-1
CASSLGRTGMARTDTQYF
TGCGCCAGCAGCTTGGGCAGGACAGGGATGGCTAGGACAGATACGCAGTATTTT
>13|medium-sized|TRBJ2-1|NA|TRBV5-1
CASSWVVDNEQFF
TGCGCCAGCAGCTGGGTTGTGGACAATGAGCAGTTCTTC
>16|many|TRBJ1-2|TRBD1|TRBV25-1
CASSEPGQDSNYGYTF
TGTGCCAGCAGTGAACCCGGACAGGACAGTAACTATGGCTACACCTTC
>12|many|TRBJ2-7|NA|TRBV20-1
CSAGGASYEQYF
TGCAGTGCAGGGGGGGCTTCCTACGAGCAGTACTTC
>16|many|TRBJ1-1|NA|TRBV5-1
CASSLALVSLDGEAFF
TGCGCCAGCAGCTTGGCCTTGGTGTCACTGGATGGTGAAGCTTTCTTT
>17|few|TRBJ2-3|NA|TRBV20-1
CSASLLRRLTSTDTQYF
TGCAGTGCTAGTTTACTCAGGAGGCTGACTAGCACAGATACGCAGTATTTT
>12|many|TRBJ2-7|NA|TRBV7-2
CASSPISYEQYF
TGTGCCAGCAGCCCAATTTCCTACGAGCAGTACTTC
>17|many|TRBJ2-1|NA|TRBV5-1
CASSLGPARNSYNEQFF
TGCGCCAGCAGCTTGGGTCCCGCCAGAAACTCCTACAATGAGCAGTTCTTC
>14|many|TRBJ1-5|TRBD1|TRBV20-1
CSAYSGTANQPQHF
TGCAGTGCATACTCCGGGACAGCCAATCAGCCCCAGCATTTT
>15|many|TRBJ2-3|NA|TRBV11-2
CASTRVGYGTDTQYF
TGTGCCAGCACCAGGGTCGGGTACGGCACAGATACGCAGTATTTT
>17|many|TRBJ2-3|TRBD1|TRBV5-5
CASSLVDSGQGTDTQYF
TGTGCCAGCAGCTTGGTAGATTCGGGACAGGGCACAGATACGCAGTATTTT
>14|many|TRBJ2-7|NA|TRBV1
CTSSPGLAVYEQYF
TGCACCAGCAGCCCCGGACTAGCGGTCTACGAGCAGTACTTC
>17|many|TRBJ2-1|TRBD2|TRBV7-6
CASSLGPKLAGGHEQFF
TGTGCCAGCAGCTTAGGACCAAAACTAGCGGGGGGGCATGAGCAGTTCTTC
>15|many|TRBJ2-5|NA|TRBV12-3/TRBV12-4
CASSLEVTLEETQYF
TGTGCCAGCAGTTTAGAGGTCACGCTGGAAGAGACCCAGTACTTC
>13|many|TRBJ1-2|NA|TRBV7-8
CASSLDLGQGYTF
TGTGCCAGCAGCTTAGATCTTGGACAGGGCTACACCTTC
>14|NA|TRBJ2-4|TRBD1|TRBV18
CASSPGQGGNIQYF
TGTGCCAGCTCGCCGGGACAGGGGGGCAACATTCAGTACTTC
>14|many|TRBJ2-1|NA|TRBV7-9
CASSETGSYNEQFF
TGTGCCAGCAGTGAGACTGGCTCCTACAATGAGCAGTTCTTC
>14|many|TRBJ2-5|NA|TRBV11-2
CASSSRQPQETQYF
TGTGCCAGCAGCTCCCGGCAGCCTCAAGAGACCCAGTACTTC
>15|NA|TRBJ2-1|TRBD2|TRBV6-6
CASRDRTSGRDEQFF
TGTGCCAGCAGAGATCGAACTAGCGGGAGGGATGAGCAGTTCTTC